Below are 6 T cell receptor beta chains sequenced from a single sample in a study of shared clonotypes between healthy human individuals. Libraries were prepared by immunoSEQ multiplex PCR; TCRdb keeps only in-frame clonotypes and omits some of them. The sample shows 2 million to 3 million clones, 93% of them seen only once. Sequencing used naive CD4+ T cells from PBMCs. Sample subset: CD45RA+ positively selected. These receptors were taken from a man aged 18 to 29 in good health. Some clones in this sample may be carry-over from other donors' samples.

The chain recombines TRBV5-1 with TRBJ2-1; 8 bases map to TRBD2. V gave up 4 bases and J gave up 9 bases; unmatched junction bases: 9. In germline, CDR1 is SGHRS, CDR2 YFSETQ. The CDR3 sequence is 14 residues long. In DNA, the CDR3 is TGCGCCAGCAGCCCCCCTACGGGAGGGACTGAGCAGTTCTTC. Residues: CASSPPTGGTEQFF.

The chain couples TRBV20-1 to TRBJ2-7, with D tentatively TRBD1 (5 bases). Germline CDR1 DFQATT, CDR2 SNEGSKA (reference sequence). Trimming removed 6 bases from V and 5 bases from J, with 11 bases in between. CDR3 size: 11 residues. CDR3 nucleotide sequence: TGCAGTGCGGGGCTCACCCACGAGCAGTACTTC. Its protein is CSAGLTHEQYF.

The rearrangement joins TRBV9 to TRBJ2-6; 12 nucleotides match TRBD2. The germline gives CDR1 SGDLS, CDR2 YYNGEE. V dropped 0 bases and J dropped 1; count of bases not matched to a gene: 2. The CDR3 consists of 18 residues. CDR3 bases: TGTGCCAGCAGCGTAGGTACTAGCGGGAGGTCTGGGGCCAACGTCCTGACTTTC. Its protein is CASSVGTSGRSGANVLTF. Complete variable domain (other parts from reference TRBV9 and TRBJ2-6): DSGVTQTPKHLITATGQRVTLRCSPRSGDLSVYWYQQSLDQGLQFLIQYYNGEERAKGNILERFSAQQFPDLHSELNLSSLELGDSALYFCASSVGTSGRSGANVLTFGAGSRLTVL.

The chain joins TRBV7-9 to TRBJ1-3; 10 bases are shared with TRBD1. The V and J ends lost 2 bases and 1 base, in that order; junction bases with no gene match: 5. Germline V gene sequence: CDR1 SEHNR, CDR2 FQNEAQ (reference sequence). The CDR3 spans 17 residues. CDR3 in DNA: TGTGCCAGCAGCTTACGGGGACAGGGGCTTTCTGGAAACACCATATATTTT. It yields the protein CASSLRGQGLSGNTIYF.

The rearrangement links TRBV7-2 to TRBJ2-7, with 10 bases identical to TRBD2. This CDR3 region has 18 residues. Germline values: CDR1 SGHTA, CDR2 FQGNSA. Trimming removed 4 bases from V and 2 bases from J; junction bases left unmatched: 14. CDR3 residues: CASSSSAGGDYAPYEQYF. Here the CDR3 DNA reads TGTGCCAGCAGCTCTTCAGCGGGAGGGGATTATGCCCCCTACGAGCAGTACTTC.

The chain has TRBV2 and TRBJ1-2; 10 bases fit TRBD1. The CDR3 loop spans 14 amino acids. The J segment lost 7 bases and the V segment lost 1 base, leaving 3 bases of the junction unmatched. CDR1 is SNHLY and CDR2 is FYNNEI in the germline V gene. CDR3 residues: CASSEEGQGFGYTF. The CDR3 coding sequence is TGTGCCAGCAGTGAAGAGGGACAGGGGTTTGGCTACACCTTC.